A single sample is the source of the 11 T cell receptor beta chains below, sequenced in a study of blood T cell repertoires in COVID-19 (dated by TCRdb to between 2020 and 2021). The method was the immunoSEQ multiplex PCR assay. This immuneACCESS table, as held by TCRdb, lists in-frame sequences with V and J called but not all clones. Of the missing ones, under half trace to an unresolved V gene in checked studies; the others have no known cause. Within this sample are about 150,000 clones, with 70% to 90% of them counted one time only. The top ten clones comprise 2% to 3% of the sample. Sequencing was performed on peripheral blood. The receptor set was obtained from a woman in her 70s with acute or convalescent COVID-19.

This clone is a singleton in its sample. The chain links TRBV7-9 to TRBJ1-4; D perhaps matches TRBD1 (6 bases). From germline, CDR1 is SEHNR and CDR2 FQNEAQ (reference sequence). The CDR3 has 17 residues. Trimming stripped 1 base from V and 10 bases from J, with 22 bases between. The CDR3 DNA sequence: TGTGCCAGCAGCTTAGATGCAGGGGCTTCTTCGAGGGCAAAACTGTTTTTT. It yields the protein CASSLDAGASSRAKLFF.

The chain has TRBV18 and TRBJ1-2; D perhaps matches TRBD1 (5 bases). The CDR3 runs to 13 residues. Trimming removed 2 bases at V and 6 bases at J, with 10 bases between. Germline assignment: CDR1 KGHSH and CDR2 LQKENI. CDR3 region: CASSPAREDGYTF. In nucleotides, the CDR3 is TGTGCCAGCTCACCAGCCAGGGAGGATGGCTACACCTTC.

V is TRBV5-1 and J is TRBJ1-2, with D perhaps TRBD1 (5 bases). The CDR3 sequence is 16 residues long. Between the trimmed V and J ends, which lost 3 bases and 4 bases, there was a span of 19 bases. Germline CDR1 SGHRS, CDR2 YFSETQ. CDR3: CASSWAYDSWSYGYTF. Here the CDR3 DNA reads TGCGCCAGCAGCTGGGCCTACGACAGTTGGAGCTATGGCTACACCTTC.

Details on this clone: Germline and junction disagree at one end, which may indicate a read error. The J gene is TRBJ1-4, the V gene TRBV7-2; D is perhaps TRBD1 (6 bases). Looked up from germline, CDR1 is SGHTA and CDR2 is FQGNSA. The CDR3 runs 14 residues. The CDR3: CASTLRGGNEKLFF. The DNA of the CDR3 is TGTGCCAGCACCTTAAGGGGGGGTAATGAAAAACTGTTTTTT.

This clone was detected only once. The chain combines TRBV19 with TRBJ1-1, with TRBD1 matching 7 bases. CDR1 LNHDA and CDR2 SQIVND come from the germline V gene (reference sequence). This CDR3 has 15 amino acids. After removal of 1 base from V and 10 bases from J, the junction contained 12 bases not matched to a gene. This CDR3 reads CASSIGTGGNTRAFF. The CDR3 DNA reads as TGTGCCAGTAGTATAGGGACAGGAGGAAATACTCGAGCTTTCTTT.

This chain connects TRBV28 to TRBJ1-1; D not resolved. The ends were cut back, 5 bases at V and 1 base at J, with 17 bases in the middle. The germline CDR1 and CDR2 sequences are MDHEN and SYDVKM. This CDR3 has 16 amino acids. CDR3 in DNA: TGTGCCAGCAGTCCCCCAGCGGATCCGACGAACACTGAAGCTTTCTTT. As protein: CASSPPADPTNTEAFF.

The rearrangement joins TRBV2 to TRBJ2-7, with TRBD2 identical over 9 bases. Germline CDR1 SNHLY, CDR2 FYNNEI. Losses at the gene ends were 6 bases for V and 2 bases for J; bases not matched to a gene: 8. This CDR3 has 15 amino acids. CDR3 bases: TGTGCCAGCAGCCCCCTAGCGGGGTCTACCTACGAGCAGTACTTC. Its protein is CASSPLAGSTYEQYF.

The chain recombines TRBV6-5 with TRBJ2-1; D might be TRBD2 (6 bases). V shed 9 bases and J shed 0 bases, with 12 bases lying between them. Germline CDR1 is MNHEY and CDR2 is SVGAGI. This CDR3 comprises 14 residues. CDR3 region: CASGGISSYNEQFF. Written as DNA, the CDR3 is TGTGCCAGTGGAGGGATTAGCTCCTACAATGAGCAGTTCTTC.

The sample holds one count of this clone. The chain recombines TRBV28 with TRBJ1-2; D perhaps matches TRBD1 (5 bases). Germline lookup yields CDR1 MDHEN and CDR2 SYDVKM. CDR3 length: 15 amino acids. V was pared by 5 bases and J by 4 bases, with 17 bases between. DNA for the CDR3: TGTGCCAGCAGTCCGCAGACCGTCGGGGGCTATGGCTACACCTTC. This gives the protein CASSPQTVGGYGYTF.

This chain links TRBV6-2 or TRBV6-3 with TRBJ1-1; 8 bases map to TRBD1. The V segment lost 2 bases and the J segment 3 bases; nucleotides outside the gene matches: 8. CDR1 MNHEY and CDR2 SVGEGT come from the germline V gene. The CDR3 loop spans 16 amino acids. The CDR3 spells CASSYVAGGADTEAFF. As DNA, the CDR3 is TGTGCCAGCAGTTACGTAGCAGGGGGCGCGGACACTGAAGCTTTCTTT.

The chain employs TRBV5-1 and TRBJ2-3; D call uncertain. The CDR3 has 14 residues. Germline CDR1 and CDR2: SGHRS and YFSETQ. Trimming left V 0 bases short and J 0 bases short, with 5 bases between. CDR3 region: CASSLGHSTDTQYF. CDR3 sequence (DNA): TGCGCCAGCAGCTTGGGACACAGCACAGATACGCAGTATTTT. Full variable domain (remainder filled in from reference TRBV5-1 and TRBJ2-3): KAGVTQTPRYLIKTRGQQVTLSCSPISGHRSVSWYQQTPGQGLQFLFEYFSETQRNKGNFPGRFSGRQFSNSRSEMNVSTLELGDSALYLCASSLGHSTDTQYFGPGTRLTVL.